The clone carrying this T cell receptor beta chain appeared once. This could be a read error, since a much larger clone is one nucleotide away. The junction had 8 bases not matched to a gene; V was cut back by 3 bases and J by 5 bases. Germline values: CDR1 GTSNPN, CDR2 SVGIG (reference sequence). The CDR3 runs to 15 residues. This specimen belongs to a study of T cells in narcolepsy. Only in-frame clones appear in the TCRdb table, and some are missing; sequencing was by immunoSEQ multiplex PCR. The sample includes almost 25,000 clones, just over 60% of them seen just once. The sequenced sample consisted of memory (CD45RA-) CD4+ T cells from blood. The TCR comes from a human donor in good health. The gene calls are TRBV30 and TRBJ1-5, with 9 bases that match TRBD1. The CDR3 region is CAWRVRTGVYQPQHF. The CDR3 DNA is TGTGCCTGGAGGGTGAGGACAGGGGTCTATCAGCCCCAGCATTTT.